The 2 T cell receptor beta chains below come from one sample, sequenced in a study of blood T cell repertoires in COVID-19. TCRdb's table, derived via immunoSEQ multiplex PCR, lists solely in-frame clones and lacks some. Counted here are about 210,000 clones, more than 85% occurring once; the ten biggest clones make up roughly 0.7%. The specimen was peripheral blood. The receptors were sampled from a man aged 35-49 years with acute or convalescent COVID-19.

In DNA form, the CDR3 reads TGTGCCAGTAGTATACTAGCGGGAGTGCTCTACAATGAGCAGTTCTTC. Encoded protein: CASSILAGVLYNEQFF. The J gene is TRBJ2-1, the V gene TRBV19, with 10 positions matching TRBD2. Trimming removed 2 bases from V and 3 bases from J; junction bases left unmatched: 4. CDR3 length: 16 amino acids. Germline V gene sequence: CDR1 LNHDA, CDR2 SQIVND (reference sequence).

This clone was picked up a small number of times. In nucleotides, the CDR3 is TGTGCCAGCAGCTTCGGGACTCATACGCAGTATTTT. Protein product: CASSFGTHTQYF. V gene TRBV5-6 combines with J gene TRBJ2-3, with D perhaps matching TRBD2 (6 bases). Trimming removed 2 bases from V and 7 bases from J, with 8 bases in between. Germline CDR1 SGHDT, CDR2 YYEEEE. This CDR3 has 12 residues.